This TCR beta chain was captured in a study of cytomegalovirus exposure and HLA in healthy donors. Per the germline V gene, CDR1 is SGHTA and CDR2 is FQGNSA. J lost 3 bases, V lost 5 bases, and 7 bases had no gene match. The CDR3 has 15 amino acids. Using immunoSEQ multiplex PCR, the repertoire was profiled, and TCRdb retains in-frame clones only, with some absent. The sample carries tens of thousands of clones, 95% recorded once. Sequencing was performed on PBMCs. The clonotype comes from a woman between 18 and 30 years old in good health and CMV-seronegative. The chain links TRBV7-2 to TRBJ1-3; TRBD1 matches at 7 bases. CDR3 protein: CASSPTGVFGNTIYF. As DNA, the CDR3 is TGTGCCAGCAGCCCCACAGGGGTTTTTGGAAACACCATATATTTT.